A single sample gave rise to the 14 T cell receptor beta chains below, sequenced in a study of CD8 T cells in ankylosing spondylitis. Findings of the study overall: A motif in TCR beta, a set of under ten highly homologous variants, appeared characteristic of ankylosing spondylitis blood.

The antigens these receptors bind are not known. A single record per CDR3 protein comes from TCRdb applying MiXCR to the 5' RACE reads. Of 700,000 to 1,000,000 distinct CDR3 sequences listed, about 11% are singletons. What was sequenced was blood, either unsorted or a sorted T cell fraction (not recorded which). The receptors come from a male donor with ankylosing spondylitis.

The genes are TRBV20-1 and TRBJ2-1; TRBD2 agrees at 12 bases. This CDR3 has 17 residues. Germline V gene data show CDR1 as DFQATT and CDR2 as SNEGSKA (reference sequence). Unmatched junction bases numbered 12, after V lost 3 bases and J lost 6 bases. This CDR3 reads CSASPRLAGVTGNEQFF. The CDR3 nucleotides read TGCAGTGCTAGTCCTAGACTAGCGGGAGTAACGGGCAATGAGCAGTTCTTC.

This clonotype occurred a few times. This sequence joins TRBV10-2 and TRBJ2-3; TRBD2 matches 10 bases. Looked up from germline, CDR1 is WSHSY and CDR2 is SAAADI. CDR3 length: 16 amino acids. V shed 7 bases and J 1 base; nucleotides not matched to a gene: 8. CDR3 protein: CASMGRGTSGTDTQYF. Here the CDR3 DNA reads TGCGCCAGCATGGGTCGTGGGACTAGCGGCACAGATACGCAGTATTTT.

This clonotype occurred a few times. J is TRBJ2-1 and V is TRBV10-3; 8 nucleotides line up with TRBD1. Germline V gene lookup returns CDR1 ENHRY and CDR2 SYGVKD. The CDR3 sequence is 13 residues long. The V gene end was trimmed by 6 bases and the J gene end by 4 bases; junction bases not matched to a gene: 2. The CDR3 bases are TGTGCCATCAGGGACAGGGATTACAATGAGCAGTTCTTC. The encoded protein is CAIRDRDYNEQFF.

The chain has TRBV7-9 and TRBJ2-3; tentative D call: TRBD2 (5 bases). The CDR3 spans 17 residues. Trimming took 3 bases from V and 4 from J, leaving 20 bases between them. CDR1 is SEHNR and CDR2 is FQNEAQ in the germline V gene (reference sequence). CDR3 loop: CASSFGRKRRESDTQYF. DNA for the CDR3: TGTGCCAGCAGCTTTGGCCGAAAGCGACGGGAATCAGATACGCAGTATTTT.

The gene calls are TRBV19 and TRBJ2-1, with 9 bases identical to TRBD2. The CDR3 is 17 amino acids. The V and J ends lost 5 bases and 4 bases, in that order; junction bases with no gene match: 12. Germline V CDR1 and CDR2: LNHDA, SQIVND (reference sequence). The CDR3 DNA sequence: TGTGCCAGTAGTCCGAGTGCTAGCGGGAATCCGTACAATGAGCAGTTCTTC. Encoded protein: CASSPSASGNPYNEQFF. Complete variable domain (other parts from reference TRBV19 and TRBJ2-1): DGGITQSPKYLFRKEGQNVTLSCEQNLNHDAMYWYRQDPGQGLRLIYYSQIVNDFQKGDIAEGYSVSREKKESFPLTVTSAQKNPTAFYLCASSPSASGNPYNEQFFGPGTRLTVL.

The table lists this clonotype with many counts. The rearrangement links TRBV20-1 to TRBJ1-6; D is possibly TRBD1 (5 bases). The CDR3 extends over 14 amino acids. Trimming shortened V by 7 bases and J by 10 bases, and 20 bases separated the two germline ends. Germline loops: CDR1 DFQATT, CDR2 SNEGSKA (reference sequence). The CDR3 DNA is TGCAGTGTGCCGGGGTGGGCAGGGAGCTCACCCCTCCACTTT. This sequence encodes CSVPGWAGSSPLHF.

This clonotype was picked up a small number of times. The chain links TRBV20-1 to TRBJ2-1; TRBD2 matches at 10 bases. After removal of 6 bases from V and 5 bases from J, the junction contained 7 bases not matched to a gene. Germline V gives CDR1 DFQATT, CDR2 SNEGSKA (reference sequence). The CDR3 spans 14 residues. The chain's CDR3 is CSAPGLASDNEQFF. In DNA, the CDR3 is TGCAGTGCACCGGGACTAGCGAGTGACAATGAGCAGTTCTTC.

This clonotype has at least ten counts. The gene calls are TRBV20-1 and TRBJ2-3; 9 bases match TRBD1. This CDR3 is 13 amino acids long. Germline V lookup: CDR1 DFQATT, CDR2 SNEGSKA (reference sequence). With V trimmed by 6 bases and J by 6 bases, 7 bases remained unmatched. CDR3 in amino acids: CSAIQGALDTQYF. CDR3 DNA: TGCAGTGCGATACAGGGGGCTTTGGATACGCAGTATTTT.

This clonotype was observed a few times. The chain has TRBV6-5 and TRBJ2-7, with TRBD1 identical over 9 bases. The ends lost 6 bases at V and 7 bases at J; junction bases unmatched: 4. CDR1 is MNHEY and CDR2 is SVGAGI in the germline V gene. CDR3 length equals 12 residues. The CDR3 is CASRQGAGEQYF. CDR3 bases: TGTGCCAGCAGACAGGGGGCTGGGGAGCAGTACTTC.

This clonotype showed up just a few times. CDR3 region: CASSSRTGIGNEQFF. CDR3 nucleotides: TGCGCCAGCAGCTCGCGGACAGGGATCGGCAATGAGCAGTTCTTC. This chain links TRBV5-1 with TRBJ2-1; 8 bases align to TRBD1. CDR1 and CDR2 from the germline V gene are SGHRS and YFSETQ. V was clipped by 3 bases and J by 6 bases; unmatched bases: 8. CDR3 length: 15 amino acids. The variable domain in full, with the rest retrieved from reference TRBV5-1 and TRBJ2-1, is KAGVTQTPRYLIKTRGQQVTLSCSPISGHRSVSWYQQTPGQGLQFLFEYFSETQRNKGNFPGRFSGRQFSNSRSEMNVSTLELGDSALYLCASSSRTGIGNEQFFGPGTRLTVL.

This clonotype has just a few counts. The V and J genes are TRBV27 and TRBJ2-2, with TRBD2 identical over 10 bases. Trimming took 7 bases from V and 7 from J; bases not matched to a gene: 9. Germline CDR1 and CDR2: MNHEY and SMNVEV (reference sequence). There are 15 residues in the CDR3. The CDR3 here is CASTRAGGRVGELFF. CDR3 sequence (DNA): TGTGCCAGCACAAGAGCGGGAGGGCGTGTCGGGGAGCTGTTTTTT.

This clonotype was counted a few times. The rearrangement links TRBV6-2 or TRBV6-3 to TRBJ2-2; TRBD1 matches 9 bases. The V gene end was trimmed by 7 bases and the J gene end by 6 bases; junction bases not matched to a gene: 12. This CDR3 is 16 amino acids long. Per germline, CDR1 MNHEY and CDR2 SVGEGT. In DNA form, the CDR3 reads TGTGCCAGCACCGGGACAGGGAGGTATCGGGCCGGGGAGCTGTTTTTT. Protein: CASTGTGRYRAGELFF.

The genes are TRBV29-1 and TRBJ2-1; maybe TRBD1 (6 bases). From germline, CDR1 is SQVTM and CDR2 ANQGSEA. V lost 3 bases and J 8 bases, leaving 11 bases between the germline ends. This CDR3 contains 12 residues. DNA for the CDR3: TGCAGCGTTGATACAGGGCAGGATGAGCAGTTCTTC. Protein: CSVDTGQDEQFF.

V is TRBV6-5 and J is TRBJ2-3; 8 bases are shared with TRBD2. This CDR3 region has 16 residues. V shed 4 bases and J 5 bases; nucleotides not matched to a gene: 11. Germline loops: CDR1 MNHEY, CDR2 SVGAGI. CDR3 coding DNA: TGTGCCAGCAGTTCCGGGGCTCGGGGGGGTCGAGATACGCAGTATTTT. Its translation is CASSSGARGGRDTQYF.